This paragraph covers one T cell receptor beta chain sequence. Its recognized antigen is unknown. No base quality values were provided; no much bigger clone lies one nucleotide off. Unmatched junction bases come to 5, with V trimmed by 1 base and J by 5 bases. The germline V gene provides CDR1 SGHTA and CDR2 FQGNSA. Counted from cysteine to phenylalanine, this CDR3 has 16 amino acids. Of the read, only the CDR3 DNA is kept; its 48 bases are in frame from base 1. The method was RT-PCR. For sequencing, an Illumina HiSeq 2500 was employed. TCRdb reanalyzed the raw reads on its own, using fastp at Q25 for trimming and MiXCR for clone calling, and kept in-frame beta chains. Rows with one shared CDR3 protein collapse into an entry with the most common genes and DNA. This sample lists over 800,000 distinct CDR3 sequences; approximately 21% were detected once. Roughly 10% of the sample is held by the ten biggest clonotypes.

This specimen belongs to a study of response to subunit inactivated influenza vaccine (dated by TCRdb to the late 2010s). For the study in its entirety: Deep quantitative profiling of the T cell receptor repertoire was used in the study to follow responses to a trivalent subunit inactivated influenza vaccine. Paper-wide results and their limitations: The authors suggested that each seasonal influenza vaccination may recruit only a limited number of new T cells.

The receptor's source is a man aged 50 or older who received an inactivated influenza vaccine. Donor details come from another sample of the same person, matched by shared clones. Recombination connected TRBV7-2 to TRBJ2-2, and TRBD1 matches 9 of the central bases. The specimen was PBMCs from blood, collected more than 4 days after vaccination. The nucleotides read TGTGCCAGCAGCTTAGTTGTTGGGACAGGGACCGGGGAGCTGTTTTTT. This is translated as CASSLVVGTGTGELFF. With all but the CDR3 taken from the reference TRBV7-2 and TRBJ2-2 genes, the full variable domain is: GAGVSQSPSNKVTEKGKDVELRCDPISGHTALYWYRQSLGQGLEFLIYFQGNSAPDKSGLPSDRFSAERTGGSVSTLTIQRTQQEDSAVYLCASSLVVGTGTGELFFGEGSRLTVL.